What follows are 6 T cell receptor beta chains derived from one specimen sequenced in a study of cytomegalovirus exposure and HLA in healthy donors. PCR amplification relied on 60 Vbeta primers (plus 13 Jbeta primers). Only in-frame clones appear in the TCRdb table, and some are missing; sequencing was by immunoSEQ multiplex PCR. The sample has around 95,000 clones, roughly 80% seen once. The sample was PBMCs. These receptors were taken from a man in his thirties or forties in good health and CMV-seropositive.

The chain employs TRBV6-5 and TRBJ1-6; D is undetermined. Germline CDR1 and CDR2: MNHEY and SVGAGI. The CDR3 consists of 13 residues. Trimming removed 6 bases at V and 8 bases at J, with 11 bases between. The CDR3 here is CASSRIGDSPLHF. CDR3 DNA: TGTGCCAGCAGCCGCATCGGAGATTCACCCCTCCACTTT.

The genes are TRBV28 and TRBJ2-7, with 10 bases aligning to TRBD2. The CDR3 has 14 amino acids. Germline trimming cut 10 bases from V and 3 bases from J; bases unmatched to any gene: 9. Germline CDR1 is MDHEN and CDR2 is SYDVKM. The chain's CDR3 is CATRLAGGLYEQYF. The CDR3 DNA reads as TGTGCCACCCGATTAGCGGGAGGCCTCTACGAGCAGTACTTC.

The chain employs TRBV6-5 and TRBJ1-5; D is ambiguous. Trimming removed 6 bases at V and 7 bases at J, with 16 bases between. Germline lookup yields CDR1 MNHEY and CDR2 SVGAGI. The CDR3 length is 14 residues. The CDR3 loop is CASRFNQGSQPQHF. CDR3 DNA: TGTGCCAGCAGGTTCAATCAAGGGAGCCAGCCCCAGCATTTT.

CDR3 sequence reads: CASSPGPKARISYEQYF. The CDR3 DNA follows: TGTGCCAGCTCACCGGGCCCGAAGGCGCGTATCTCCTACGAGCAGTACTTC. The chain joins TRBV18 to TRBJ2-7; no definite D call. Trimming removed 3 bases at V and 0 bases at J, with 18 bases between. Per the germline V gene, CDR1 is KGHSH and CDR2 is LQKENI. There are 17 residues in the CDR3.

This chain links TRBV18 with TRBJ2-3; 9 nucleotides line up with TRBD2. Germline assignment: CDR1 KGHSH and CDR2 LQKENI. The CDR3 contains 14 residues. Trimming removed 4 bases from V and 1 base from J; junction bases left unmatched: 0. As DNA, the CDR3 is TGTGCCAGCTCACTAGCGGGGGGCACAGATACGCAGTATTTT. Translation: CASSLAGGTDTQYF.

The rearrangement uses TRBV19 and TRBJ1-5; D gene unclear. Trimming removed 3 bases at V and 0 bases at J, with 15 bases between. Germline V gene lookup returns CDR1 LNHDA and CDR2 SQIVND (reference sequence). The CDR3 is made up of 17 amino acids. This chain's CDR3 is CASSMGATLDSNQPQHF. The CDR3 DNA is TGTGCCAGTAGTATGGGAGCAACCCTGGATAGCAATCAGCCCCAGCATTTT.